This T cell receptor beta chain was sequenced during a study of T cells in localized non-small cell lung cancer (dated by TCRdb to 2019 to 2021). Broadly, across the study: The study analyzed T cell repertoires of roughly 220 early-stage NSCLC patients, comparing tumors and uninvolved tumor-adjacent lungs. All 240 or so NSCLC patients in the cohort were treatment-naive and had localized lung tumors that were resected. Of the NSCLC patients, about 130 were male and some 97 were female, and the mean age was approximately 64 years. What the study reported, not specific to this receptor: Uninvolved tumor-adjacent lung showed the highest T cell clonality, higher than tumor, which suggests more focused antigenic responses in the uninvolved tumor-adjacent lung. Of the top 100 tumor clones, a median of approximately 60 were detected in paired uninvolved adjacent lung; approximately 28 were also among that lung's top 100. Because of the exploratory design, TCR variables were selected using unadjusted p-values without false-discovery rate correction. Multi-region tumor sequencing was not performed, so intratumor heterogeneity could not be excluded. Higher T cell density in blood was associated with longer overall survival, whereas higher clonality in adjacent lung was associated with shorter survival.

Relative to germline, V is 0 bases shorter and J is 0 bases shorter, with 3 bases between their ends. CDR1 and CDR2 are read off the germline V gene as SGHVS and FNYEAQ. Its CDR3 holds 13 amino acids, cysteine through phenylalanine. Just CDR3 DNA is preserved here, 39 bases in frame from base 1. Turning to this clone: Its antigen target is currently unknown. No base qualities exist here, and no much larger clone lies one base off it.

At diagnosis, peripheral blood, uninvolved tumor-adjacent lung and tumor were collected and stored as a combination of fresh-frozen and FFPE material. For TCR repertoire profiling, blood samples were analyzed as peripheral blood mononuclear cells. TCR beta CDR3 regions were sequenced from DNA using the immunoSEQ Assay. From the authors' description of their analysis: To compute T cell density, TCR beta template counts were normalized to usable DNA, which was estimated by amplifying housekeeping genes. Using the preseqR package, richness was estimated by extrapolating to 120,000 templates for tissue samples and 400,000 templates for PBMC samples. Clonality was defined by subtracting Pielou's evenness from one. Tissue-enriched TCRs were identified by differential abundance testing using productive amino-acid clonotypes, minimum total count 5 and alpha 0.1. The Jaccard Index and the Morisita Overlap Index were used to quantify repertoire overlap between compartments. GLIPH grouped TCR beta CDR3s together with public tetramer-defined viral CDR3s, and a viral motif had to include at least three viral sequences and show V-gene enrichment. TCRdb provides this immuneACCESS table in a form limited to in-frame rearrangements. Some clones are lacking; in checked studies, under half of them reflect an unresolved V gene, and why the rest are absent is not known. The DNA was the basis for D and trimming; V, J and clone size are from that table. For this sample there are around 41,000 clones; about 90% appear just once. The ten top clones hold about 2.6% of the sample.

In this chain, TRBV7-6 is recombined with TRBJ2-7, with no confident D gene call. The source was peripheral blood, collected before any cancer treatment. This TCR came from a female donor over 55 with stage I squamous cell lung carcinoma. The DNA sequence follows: TGTGCCAGCAGCTTAGCGTTCTCCTACGAGCAGTACTTC. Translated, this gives CASSLAFSYEQYF.